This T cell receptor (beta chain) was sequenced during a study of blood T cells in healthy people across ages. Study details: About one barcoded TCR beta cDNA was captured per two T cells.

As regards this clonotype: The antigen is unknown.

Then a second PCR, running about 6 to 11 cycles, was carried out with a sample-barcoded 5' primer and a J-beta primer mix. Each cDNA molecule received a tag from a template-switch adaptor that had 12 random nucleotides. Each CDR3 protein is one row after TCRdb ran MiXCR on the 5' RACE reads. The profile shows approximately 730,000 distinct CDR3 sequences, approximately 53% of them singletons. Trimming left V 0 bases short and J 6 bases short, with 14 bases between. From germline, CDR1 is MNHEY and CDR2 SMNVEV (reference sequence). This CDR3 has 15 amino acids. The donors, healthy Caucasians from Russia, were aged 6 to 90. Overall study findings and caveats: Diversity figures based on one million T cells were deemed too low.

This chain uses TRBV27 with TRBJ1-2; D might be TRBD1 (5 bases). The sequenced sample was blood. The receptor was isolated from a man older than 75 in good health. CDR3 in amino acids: CASSLSSGGVDGYTF. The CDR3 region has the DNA TGTGCCAGCAGTTTATCTTCGGGGGGGGTTGATGGCTACACCTTC.